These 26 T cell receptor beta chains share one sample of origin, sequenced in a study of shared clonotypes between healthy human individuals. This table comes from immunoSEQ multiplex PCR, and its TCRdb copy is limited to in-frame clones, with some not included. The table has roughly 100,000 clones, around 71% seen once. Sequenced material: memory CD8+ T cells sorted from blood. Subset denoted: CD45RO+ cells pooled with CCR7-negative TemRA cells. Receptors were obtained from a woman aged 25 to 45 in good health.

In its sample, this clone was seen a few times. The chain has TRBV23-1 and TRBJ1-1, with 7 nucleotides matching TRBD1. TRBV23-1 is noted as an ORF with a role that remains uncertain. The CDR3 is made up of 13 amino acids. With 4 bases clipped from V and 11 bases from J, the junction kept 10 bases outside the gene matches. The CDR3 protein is CASSPTRTGSAFF. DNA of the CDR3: TGCGCCAGCAGTCCTACTCGGACAGGTTCGGCTTTCTTT.

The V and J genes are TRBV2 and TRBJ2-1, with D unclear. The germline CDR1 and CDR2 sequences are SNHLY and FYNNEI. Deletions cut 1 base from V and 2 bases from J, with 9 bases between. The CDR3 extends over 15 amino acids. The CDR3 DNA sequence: TGTGCCAGCAGTGAAGAGTTATGGGCCTACAATGAGCAGTTCTTC. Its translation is CASSEELWAYNEQFF.

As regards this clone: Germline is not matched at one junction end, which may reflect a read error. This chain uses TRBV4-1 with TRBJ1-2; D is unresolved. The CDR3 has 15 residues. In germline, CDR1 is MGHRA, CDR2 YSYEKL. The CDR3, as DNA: TGCGCCAGCAGCCAACCTTTCGACGGGTTGAGCGGCTGCACCTTC. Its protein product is CASSQPFDGLSGCTF.

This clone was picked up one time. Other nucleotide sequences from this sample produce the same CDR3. The CDR3: CASSLVQGPSTDTQYF. The CDR3 nucleotides are TGCGCCAGCAGCTTGGTGCAGGGGCCCAGCACAGATACGCAGTATTTT. The rearrangement uses TRBV5-1 and TRBJ2-3; possibly TRBD1 for D (6 bases). V lost 0 bases and J 0 bases, leaving 11 bases between the germline ends. Germline V lookup: CDR1 SGHRS, CDR2 YFSETQ. CDR3 size: 16 residues.

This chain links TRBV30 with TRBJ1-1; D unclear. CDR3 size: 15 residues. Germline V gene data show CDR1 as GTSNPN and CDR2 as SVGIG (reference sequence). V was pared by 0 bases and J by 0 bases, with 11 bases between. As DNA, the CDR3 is TGTGCCTGGAGTGTACTGTTCAGCATGAACACTGAAGCTTTCTTT. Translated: CAWSVLFSMNTEAFF. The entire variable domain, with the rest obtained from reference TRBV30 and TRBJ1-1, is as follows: SQTIHQWPATLVQPVGSPLSLECTVEGTSNPNLYWYRQAAGRGLQLLFYSVGIGQISSEVPQNLSASRPQDRQFILSSKKLLLSDSGFYLCAWSVLFSMNTEAFFGQGTRLTVV.

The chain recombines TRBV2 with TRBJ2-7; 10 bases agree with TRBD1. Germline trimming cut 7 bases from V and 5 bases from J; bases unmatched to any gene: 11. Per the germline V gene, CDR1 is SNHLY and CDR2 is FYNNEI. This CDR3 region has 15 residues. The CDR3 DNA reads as TGTGCCAGCACCTACCAAGGACAGGGGGGGAACGAGCAGTACTTC. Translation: CASTYQGQGGNEQYF.

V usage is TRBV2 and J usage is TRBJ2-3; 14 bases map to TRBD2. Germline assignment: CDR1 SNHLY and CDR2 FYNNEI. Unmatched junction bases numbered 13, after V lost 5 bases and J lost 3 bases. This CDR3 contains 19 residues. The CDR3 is CASSLPTSGRAGETDTQYF. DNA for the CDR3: TGTGCCAGCAGTCTACCGACTAGCGGGAGGGCCGGGGAGACAGATACGCAGTATTTT.

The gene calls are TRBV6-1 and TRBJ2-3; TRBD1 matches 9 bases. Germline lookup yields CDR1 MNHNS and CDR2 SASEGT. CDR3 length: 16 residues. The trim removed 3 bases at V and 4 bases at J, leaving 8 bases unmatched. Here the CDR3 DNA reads TGTGCCAGCAGTGACCAACCGGGACAGGGTTCAGATACGCAGTATTTT. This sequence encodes CASSDQPGQGSDTQYF.

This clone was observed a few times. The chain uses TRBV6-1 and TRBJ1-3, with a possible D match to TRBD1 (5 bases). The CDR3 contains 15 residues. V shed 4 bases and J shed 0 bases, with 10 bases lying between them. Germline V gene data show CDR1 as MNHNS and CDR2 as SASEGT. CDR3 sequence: CASSALQDSGNTIYF. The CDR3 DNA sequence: TGTGCCAGCAGTGCCCTACAGGACTCTGGAAACACCATATATTTT.

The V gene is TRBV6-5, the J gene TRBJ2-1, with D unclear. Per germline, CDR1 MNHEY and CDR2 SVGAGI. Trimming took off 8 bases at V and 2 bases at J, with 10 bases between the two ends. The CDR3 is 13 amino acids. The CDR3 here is CASLQTAYNEQFF. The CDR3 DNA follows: TGTGCCAGCTTGCAGACTGCCTACAATGAGCAGTTCTTC.

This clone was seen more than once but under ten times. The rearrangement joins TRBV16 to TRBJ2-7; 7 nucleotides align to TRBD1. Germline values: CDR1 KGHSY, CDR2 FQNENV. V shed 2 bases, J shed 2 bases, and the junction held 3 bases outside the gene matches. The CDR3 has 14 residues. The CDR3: CASSQGTVTYEQYF. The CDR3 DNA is TGTGCCAGCAGCCAAGGGACAGTAACCTACGAGCAGTACTTC.

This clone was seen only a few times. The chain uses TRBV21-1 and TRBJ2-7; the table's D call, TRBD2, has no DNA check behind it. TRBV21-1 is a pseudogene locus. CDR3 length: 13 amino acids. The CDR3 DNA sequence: TGTGCCAGTAGACCGGGACTCCCAACGCGGCAGTACTTC. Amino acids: CASRPGLPTRQYF.

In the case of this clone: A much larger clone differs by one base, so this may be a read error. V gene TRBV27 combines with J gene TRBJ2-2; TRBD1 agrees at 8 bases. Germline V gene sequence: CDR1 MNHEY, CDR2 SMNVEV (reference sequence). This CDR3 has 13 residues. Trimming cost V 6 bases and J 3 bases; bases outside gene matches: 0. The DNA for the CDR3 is TGTGCCAGCAGGACAGGGGACACCGGGGAGCTGTTTTTT. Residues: CASRTGDTGELFF.

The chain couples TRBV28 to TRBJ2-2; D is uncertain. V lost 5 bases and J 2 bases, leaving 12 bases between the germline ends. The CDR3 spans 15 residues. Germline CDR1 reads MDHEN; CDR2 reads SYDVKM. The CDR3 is CASSPPLLNTGELFF. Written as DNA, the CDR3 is TGTGCCAGCAGTCCACCCCTACTCAACACCGGGGAGCTGTTTTTT.

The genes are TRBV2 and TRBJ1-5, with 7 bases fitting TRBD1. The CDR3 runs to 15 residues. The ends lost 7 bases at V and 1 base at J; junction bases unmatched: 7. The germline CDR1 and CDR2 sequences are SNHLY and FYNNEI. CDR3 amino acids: CASKSDRFSNQPQHF. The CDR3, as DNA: TGTGCCAGCAAGTCGGACAGGTTCAGCAATCAGCCCCAGCATTTT.

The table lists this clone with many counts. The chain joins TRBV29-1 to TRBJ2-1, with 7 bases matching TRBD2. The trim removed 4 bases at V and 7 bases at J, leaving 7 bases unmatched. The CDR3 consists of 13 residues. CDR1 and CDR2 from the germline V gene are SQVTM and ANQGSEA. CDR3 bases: TGCAGCGTTGCACGGGAGGCGGGGAATGAGCAGTTCTTC. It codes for CSVAREAGNEQFF.

The CDR3 sequence: CASSPGLAELSTDTQYF. In DNA, the CDR3 is TGTGCCAGCAGCCCGGGACTAGCGGAGCTTAGCACAGATACGCAGTATTTT. The chain has TRBV4-2 and TRBJ2-3, with 11 bases that match TRBD2. Per the germline V gene, CDR1 is LGHNA and CDR2 is YNFKEQ. V shed 4 bases and J 0 bases; nucleotides not matched to a gene: 6. This CDR3 has 17 residues.

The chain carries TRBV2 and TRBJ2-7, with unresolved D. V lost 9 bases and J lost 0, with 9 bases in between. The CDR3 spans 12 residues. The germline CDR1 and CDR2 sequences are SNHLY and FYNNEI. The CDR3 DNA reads TGTGCCAGTAGGACGGGCTCCTACGAGCAGTACTTC. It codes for CASRTGSYEQYF.

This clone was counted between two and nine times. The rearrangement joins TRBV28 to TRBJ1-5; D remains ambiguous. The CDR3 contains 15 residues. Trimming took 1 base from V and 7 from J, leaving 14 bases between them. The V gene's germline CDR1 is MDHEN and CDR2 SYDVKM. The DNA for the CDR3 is TGTGCCAGCAGTTTATTATTGGGTGCCCACCAGCCCCAGCATTTT. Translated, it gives CASSLLLGAHQPQHF.

The DNA for the CDR3 is TGCGCCAGCAGCTTGGGGGGAGTAAGGAATGAGCAGTTCTTC. This gives the protein CASSLGGVRNEQFF. The gene calls are TRBV5-1 and TRBJ2-1, with D perhaps TRBD2 (5 bases). Germline CDR1 and CDR2: SGHRS and YFSETQ. V shed 0 bases and J shed 7 bases, with 11 bases lying between them. The CDR3 sequence is 14 residues long.

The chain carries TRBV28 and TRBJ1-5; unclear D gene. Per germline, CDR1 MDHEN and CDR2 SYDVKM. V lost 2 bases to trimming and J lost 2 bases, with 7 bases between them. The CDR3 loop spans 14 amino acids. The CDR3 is CASSLGGGNQPQHF. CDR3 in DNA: TGTGCCAGCAGTTTAGGTGGTGGCAATCAGCCCCAGCATTTT.

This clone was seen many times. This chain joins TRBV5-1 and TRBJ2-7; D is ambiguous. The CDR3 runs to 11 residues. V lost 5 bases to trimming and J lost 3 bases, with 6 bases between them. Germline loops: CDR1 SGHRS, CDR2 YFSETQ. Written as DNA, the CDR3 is TGCGCCAGCAGGGATAACTACGAGCAGTACTTC. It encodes CASRDNYEQYF. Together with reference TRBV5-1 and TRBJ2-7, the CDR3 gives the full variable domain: KAGVTQTPRYLIKTRGQQVTLSCSPISGHRSVSWYQQTPGQGLQFLFEYFSETQRNKGNFPGRFSGRQFSNSRSEMNVSTLELGDSALYLCASRDNYEQYFGPGTRLTVT.

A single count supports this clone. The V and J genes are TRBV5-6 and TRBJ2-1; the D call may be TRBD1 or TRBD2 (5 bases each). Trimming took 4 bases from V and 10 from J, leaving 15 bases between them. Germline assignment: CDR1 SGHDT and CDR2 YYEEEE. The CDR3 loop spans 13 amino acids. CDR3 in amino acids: CASSRDGRQEQFF. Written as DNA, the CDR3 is TGTGCCAGCAGCAGGGACGGGCGACAGGAGCAGTTCTTC.

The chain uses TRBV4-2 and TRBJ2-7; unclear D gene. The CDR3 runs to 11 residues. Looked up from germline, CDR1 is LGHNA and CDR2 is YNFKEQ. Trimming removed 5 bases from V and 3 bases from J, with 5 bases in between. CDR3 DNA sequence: TGTGCCAGCAGCTTTCTCTACGAGCAGTACTTC. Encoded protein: CASSFLYEQYF.

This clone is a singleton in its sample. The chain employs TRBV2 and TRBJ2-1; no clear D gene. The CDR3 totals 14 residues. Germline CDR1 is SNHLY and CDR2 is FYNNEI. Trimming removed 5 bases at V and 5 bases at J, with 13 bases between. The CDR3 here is CASSSTYLDNEQFF. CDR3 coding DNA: TGTGCCAGCAGTTCAACCTACTTGGACAATGAGCAGTTCTTC.

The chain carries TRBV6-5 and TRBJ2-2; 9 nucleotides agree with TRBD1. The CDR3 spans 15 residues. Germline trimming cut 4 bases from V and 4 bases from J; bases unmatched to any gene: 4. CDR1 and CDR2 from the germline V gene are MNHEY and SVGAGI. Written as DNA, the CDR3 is TGTGCCAGCAGTTTACAGGGGGCGGGCACCGGGGAGCTGTTTTTT. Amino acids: CASSLQGAGTGELFF.